This record looks at one TCR beta chain sequence and its context. Its antigen is unknown. The CDR3 totals 14 residues. Germline loops: CDR1 SEHNR, CDR2 FQNEAQ (reference sequence). The V gene lost 1 base and the J gene lost 6 bases, with 9 bases spanning the gap. TCRdb called the 5' RACE reads again in MiXCR, with one record for every CDR3 protein. Among around 94,000 distinct CDR3 sequences listed, just under 9% were seen once. These data come from a study of CD8 T cells in ankylosing spondylitis. Overall study results and limits: Characteristic of ankylosing spondylitis blood, it appeared, was a TCR beta motif comprising about eight highly homologous variants.

Sample: blood, either unsorted or a sorted T cell fraction (not recorded which). The sequence derives from a male donor with ankylosing spondylitis. V is TRBV7-9 and J is TRBJ2-2, with no clear D. The CDR3 DNA reads as TGTGCCAGCAGCTTAGGTGGAGCCCCCGGGGAGCTGTTTTTT. Its translation: CASSLGGAPGELFF. The entire variable domain, with the rest obtained from reference TRBV7-9 and TRBJ2-2, is as follows: DTGVSQNPRHKITKRGQNVTFRCDPISEHNRLYWYRQTLGQGPEFLTYFQNEAQLEKSRLLSDRFSAERPKGSFSTLEIQRTEQGDSAMYLCASSLGGAPGELFFGEGSRLTVL.